The T cell receptor beta chain described here comes from a study of spatial heterogeneity in lung cancer. Deletions cut 3 bases from V and 4 bases from J, with 6 bases between. Germline loops: CDR1 MDHEN, CDR2 SYDVKM. CDR3 length: 13 amino acids. Time point meaning: sample taken at primary tumor resection. TCRdb reprocessed the 5' RACE reads with MiXCR, giving one entry per CDR3 protein. Of 24,000 or so distinct CDR3 sequences detected, 7% appear once; the ten largest clones hold roughly an eighth. Many counts were recorded for this clonotype. The genes are TRBV28 and TRBJ2-2; D is ambiguous. The clonotype was recovered from a male donor with early-stage non-small cell lung cancer. The source was PBMCs, collected at surgery. This chain's CDR3 is CASSLSSTGELFF. The CDR3 DNA follows: TGTGCCAGCAGTTTGAGTTCCACCGGGGAGCTGTTTTTT.